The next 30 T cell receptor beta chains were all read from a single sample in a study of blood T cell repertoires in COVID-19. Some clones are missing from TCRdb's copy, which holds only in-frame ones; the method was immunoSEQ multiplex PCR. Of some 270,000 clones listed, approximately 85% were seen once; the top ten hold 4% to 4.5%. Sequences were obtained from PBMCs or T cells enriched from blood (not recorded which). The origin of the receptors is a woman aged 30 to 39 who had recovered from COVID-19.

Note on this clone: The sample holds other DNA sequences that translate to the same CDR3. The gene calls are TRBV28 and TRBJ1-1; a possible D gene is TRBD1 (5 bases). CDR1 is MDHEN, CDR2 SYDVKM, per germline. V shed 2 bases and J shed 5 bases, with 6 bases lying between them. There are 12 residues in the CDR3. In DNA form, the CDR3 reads TGTGCCAGCAGTTTACCAGGGACTGAAGCTTTCTTT. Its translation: CASSLPGTEAFF. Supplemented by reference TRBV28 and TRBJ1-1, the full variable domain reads DVKVTQSSRYLVKRTGEKVFLECVQDMDHENMFWYRQDPGLGLRLIYFSYDVKMKEKGDIPEGYSVSREKKERFSLILESASTNQTSMYLCASSLPGTEAFFGQGTRLTVV.

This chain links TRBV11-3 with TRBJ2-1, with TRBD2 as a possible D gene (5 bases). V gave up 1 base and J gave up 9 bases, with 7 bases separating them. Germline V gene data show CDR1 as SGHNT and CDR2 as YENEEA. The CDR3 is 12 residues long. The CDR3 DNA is TGTGCCAGCAGCTTAGTACGGGGTGAGCAGTTCTTC. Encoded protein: CASSLVRGEQFF.

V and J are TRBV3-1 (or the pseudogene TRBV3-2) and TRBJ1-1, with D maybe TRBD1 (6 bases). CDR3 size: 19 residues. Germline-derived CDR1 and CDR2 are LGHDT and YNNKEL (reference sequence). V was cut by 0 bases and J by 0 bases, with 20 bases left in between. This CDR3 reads CASSQDWFRGATMNTEAFF. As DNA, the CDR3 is TGTGCCAGCAGCCAAGATTGGTTCCGGGGGGCCACTATGAACACTGAAGCTTTCTTT.

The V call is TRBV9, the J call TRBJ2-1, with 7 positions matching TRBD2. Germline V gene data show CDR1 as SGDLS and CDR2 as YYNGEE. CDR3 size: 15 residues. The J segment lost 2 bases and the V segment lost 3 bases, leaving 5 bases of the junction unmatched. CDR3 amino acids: CASSATGGTYNEQFF. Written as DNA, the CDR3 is TGTGCCAGCAGCGCGACGGGGGGTACCTACAATGAGCAGTTCTTC.

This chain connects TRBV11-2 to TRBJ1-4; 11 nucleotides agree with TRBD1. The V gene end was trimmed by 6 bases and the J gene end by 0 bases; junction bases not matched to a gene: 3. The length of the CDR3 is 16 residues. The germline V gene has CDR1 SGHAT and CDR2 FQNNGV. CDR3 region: CASRPGQGATNEKLFF. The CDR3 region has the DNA TGTGCCAGCAGGCCGGGACAGGGGGCAACTAATGAAAAACTGTTTTTT.

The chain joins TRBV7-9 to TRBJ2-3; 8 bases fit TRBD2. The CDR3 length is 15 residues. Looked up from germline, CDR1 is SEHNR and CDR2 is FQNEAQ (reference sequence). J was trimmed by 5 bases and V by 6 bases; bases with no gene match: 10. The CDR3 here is CASSYGGAMVDTQYF. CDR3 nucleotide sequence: TGTGCCAGCAGTTACGGGGGGGCCATGGTAGATACGCAGTATTTT.

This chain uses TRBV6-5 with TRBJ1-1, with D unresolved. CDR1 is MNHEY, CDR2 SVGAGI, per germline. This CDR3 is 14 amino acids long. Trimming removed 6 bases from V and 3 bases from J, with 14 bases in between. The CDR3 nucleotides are TGTGCCAGCAGCACGCGGGCTTTCGACACTGAAGCTTTCTTT. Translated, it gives CASSTRAFDTEAFF.

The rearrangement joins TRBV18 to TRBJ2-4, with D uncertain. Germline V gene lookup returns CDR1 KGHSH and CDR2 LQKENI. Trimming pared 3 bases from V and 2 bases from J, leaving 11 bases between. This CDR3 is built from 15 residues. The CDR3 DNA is TGTGCCAGCTCACCGAGGCTGGTATCCAAAAACATTCAGTACTTC. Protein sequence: CASSPRLVSKNIQYF. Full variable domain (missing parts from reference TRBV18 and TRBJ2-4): NAGVMQNPRHLVRRRGQEARLRCSPMKGHSHVYWYRQLPEEGLKFMVYLQKENIIDESGMPKERFSAEFPKEGPSILRIQQVVRGDSAAYFCASSPRLVSKNIQYFGAGTRLSVL.

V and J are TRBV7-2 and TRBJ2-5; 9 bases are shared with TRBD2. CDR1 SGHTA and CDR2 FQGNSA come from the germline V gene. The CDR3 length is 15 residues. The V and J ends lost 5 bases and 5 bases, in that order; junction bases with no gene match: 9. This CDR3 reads CASSRVSGSGETQYF. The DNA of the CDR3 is TGTGCCAGCAGCCGGGTTAGCGGGAGCGGGGAGACCCAGTACTTC.

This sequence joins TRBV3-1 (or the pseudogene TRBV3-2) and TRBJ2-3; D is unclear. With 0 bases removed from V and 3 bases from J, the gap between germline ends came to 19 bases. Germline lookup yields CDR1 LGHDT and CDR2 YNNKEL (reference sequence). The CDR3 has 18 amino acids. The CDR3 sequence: CASSQDIREALLTDTQYF. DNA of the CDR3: TGTGCCAGCAGCCAAGATATTCGTGAGGCTCTACTAACAGATACGCAGTATTTT.

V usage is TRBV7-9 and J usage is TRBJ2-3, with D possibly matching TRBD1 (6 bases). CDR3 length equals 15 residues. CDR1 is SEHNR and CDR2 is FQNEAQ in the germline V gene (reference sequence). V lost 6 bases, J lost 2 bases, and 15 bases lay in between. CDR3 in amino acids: CASSPGQGYTDTQYF. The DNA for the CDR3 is TGTGCCAGCAGTCCCGGCCAGGGGTACACAGATACGCAGTATTTT.

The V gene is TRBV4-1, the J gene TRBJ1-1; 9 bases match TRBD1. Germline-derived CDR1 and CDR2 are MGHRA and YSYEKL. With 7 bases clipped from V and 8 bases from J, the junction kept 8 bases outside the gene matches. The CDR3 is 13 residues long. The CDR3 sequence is CASTRTGEREAFF. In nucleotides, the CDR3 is TGCGCCAGCACCCGGACAGGGGAGAGGGAAGCTTTCTTT.

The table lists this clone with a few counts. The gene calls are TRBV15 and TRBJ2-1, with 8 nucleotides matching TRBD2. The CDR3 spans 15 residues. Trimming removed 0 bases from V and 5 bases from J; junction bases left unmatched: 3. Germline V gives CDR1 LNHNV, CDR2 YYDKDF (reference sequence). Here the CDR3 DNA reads TGTGCCACCAGCAGAGACAGCGGGAGAAACAATGAGCAGTTCTTC. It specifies CATSRDSGRNNEQFF. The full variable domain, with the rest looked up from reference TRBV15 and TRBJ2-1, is DAMVIQNPRYQVTQFGKPVTLSCSQTLNHNVMYWYQQKSSQAPKLLFHYYDKDFNNEADTPDNFQSRRPNTSFCFLDIRSPGLGDTAMYLCATSRDSGRNNEQFFGPGTRLTVL.

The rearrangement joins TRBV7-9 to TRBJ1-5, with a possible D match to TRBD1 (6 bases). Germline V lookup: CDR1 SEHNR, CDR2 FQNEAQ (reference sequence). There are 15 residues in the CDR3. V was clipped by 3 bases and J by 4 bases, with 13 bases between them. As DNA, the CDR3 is TGTGCCAGCAGCTTTGCAGGGGCGCCTAATCAGCCCCAGCATTTT. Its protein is CASSFAGAPNQPQHF.

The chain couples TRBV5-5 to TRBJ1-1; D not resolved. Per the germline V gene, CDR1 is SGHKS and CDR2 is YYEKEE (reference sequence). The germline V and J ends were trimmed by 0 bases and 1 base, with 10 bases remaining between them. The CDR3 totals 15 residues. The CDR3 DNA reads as TGTGCCAGCAGCTTGGTGGGCCCCGCGAACACTGAAGCTTTCTTT. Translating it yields CASSLVGPANTEAFF.

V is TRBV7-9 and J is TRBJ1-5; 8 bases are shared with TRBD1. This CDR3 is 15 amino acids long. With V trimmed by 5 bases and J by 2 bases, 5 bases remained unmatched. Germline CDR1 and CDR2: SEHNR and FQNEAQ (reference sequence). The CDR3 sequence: CASSGQGAGNQPQHF. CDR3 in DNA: TGTGCCAGCAGCGGCCAGGGGGCGGGCAATCAGCCCCAGCATTTT.

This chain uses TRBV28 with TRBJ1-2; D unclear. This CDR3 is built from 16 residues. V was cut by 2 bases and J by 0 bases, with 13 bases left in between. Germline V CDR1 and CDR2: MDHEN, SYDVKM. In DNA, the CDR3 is TGTGCCAGCAGTTTAGAGGGCTACGAAGCTAACTATGGCTACACCTTC. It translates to CASSLEGYEANYGYTF.

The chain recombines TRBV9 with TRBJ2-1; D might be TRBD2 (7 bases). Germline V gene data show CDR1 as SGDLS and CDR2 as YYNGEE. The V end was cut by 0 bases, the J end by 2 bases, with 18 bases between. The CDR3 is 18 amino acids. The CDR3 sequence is CASSVGIGGGGPYNEQFF. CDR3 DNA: TGTGCCAGCAGCGTAGGGATAGGCGGCGGGGGCCCCTACAATGAGCAGTTCTTC.

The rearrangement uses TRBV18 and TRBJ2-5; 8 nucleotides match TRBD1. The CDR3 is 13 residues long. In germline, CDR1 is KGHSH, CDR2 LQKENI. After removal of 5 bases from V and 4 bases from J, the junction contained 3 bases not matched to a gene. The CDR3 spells CASSSDRGETQYF. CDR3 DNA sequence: TGTGCCAGCTCATCCGACAGGGGAGAGACCCAGTACTTC.

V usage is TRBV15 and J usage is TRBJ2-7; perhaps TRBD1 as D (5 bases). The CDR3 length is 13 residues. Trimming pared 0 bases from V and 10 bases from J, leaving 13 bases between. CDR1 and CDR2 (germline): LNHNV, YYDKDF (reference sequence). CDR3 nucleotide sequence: TGTGCCACCAGCAGAGATAGCCGACAGCCCCAGTACTTC. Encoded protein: CATSRDSRQPQYF.

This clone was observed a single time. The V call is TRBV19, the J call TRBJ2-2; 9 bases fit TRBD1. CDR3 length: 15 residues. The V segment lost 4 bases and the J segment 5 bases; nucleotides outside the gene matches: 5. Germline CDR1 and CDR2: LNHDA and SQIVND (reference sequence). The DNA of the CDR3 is TGTGCCAGTAGTACCCAACAGGGGGCGACCGGGGAGCTGTTTTTT. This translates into CASSTQQGATGELFF.

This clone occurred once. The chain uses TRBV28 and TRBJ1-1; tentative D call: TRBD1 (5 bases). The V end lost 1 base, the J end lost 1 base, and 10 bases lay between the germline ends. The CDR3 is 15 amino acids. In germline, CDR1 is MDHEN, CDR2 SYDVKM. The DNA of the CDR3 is TGTGCCAGCAGTTTATCAGCAGGGCCGAACACTGAAGCTTTCTTT. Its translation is CASSLSAGPNTEAFF. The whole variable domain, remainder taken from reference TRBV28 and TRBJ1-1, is DVKVTQSSRYLVKRTGEKVFLECVQDMDHENMFWYRQDPGLGLRLIYFSYDVKMKEKGDIPEGYSVSREKKERFSLILESASTNQTSMYLCASSLSAGPNTEAFFGQGTRLTVV.

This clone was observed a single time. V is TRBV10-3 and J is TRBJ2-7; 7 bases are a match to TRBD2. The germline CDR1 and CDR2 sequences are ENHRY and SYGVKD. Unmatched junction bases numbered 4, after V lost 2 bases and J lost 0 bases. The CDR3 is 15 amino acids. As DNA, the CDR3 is TGTGCCATCAGTGAGGGGGACTACCTCTCCTACGAGCAGTACTTC. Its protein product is CAISEGDYLSYEQYF.

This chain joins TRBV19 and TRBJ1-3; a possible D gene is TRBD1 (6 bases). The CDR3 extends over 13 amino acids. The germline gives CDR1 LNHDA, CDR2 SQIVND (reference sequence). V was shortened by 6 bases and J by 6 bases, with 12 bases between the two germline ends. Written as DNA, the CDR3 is TGTGCCAGTAGGGGACAAACTCTAAACACCATATATTTT. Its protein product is CASRGQTLNTIYF.

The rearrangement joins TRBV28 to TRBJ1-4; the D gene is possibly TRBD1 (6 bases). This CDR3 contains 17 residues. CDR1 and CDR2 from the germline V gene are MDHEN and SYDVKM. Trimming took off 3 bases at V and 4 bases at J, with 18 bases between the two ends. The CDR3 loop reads CASSFYPRTDLNEKLFF. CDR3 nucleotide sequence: TGTGCCAGCAGTTTCTACCCACGGACAGACCTTAATGAAAAACTGTTTTTT.

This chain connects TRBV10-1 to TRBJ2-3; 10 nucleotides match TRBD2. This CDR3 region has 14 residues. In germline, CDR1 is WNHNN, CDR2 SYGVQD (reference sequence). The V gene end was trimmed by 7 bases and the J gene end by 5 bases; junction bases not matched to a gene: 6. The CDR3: CASNSGGAQDTQYF. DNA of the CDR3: TGCGCCAGCAACAGCGGGGGGGCTCAAGATACGCAGTATTTT.

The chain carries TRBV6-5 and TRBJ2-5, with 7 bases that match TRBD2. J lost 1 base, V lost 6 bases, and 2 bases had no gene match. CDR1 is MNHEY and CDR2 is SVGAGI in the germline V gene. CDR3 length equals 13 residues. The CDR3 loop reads CASRGTIQETQYF. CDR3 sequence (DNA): TGTGCCAGCAGGGGGACTATCCAAGAGACCCAGTACTTC.

The CDR3: CASSPERRQGGDGYTF. Written as DNA, the CDR3 is TGTGCCAGCAGCCCTGAAAGGAGACAGGGAGGCGATGGCTACACCTTC. V and J are TRBV11-2 and TRBJ1-2; 7 nucleotides match TRBD1. Germline trimming cut 5 bases from V and 6 bases from J; bases unmatched to any gene: 15. Germline-derived CDR1 and CDR2 are SGHAT and FQNNGV. This CDR3 has 16 residues.

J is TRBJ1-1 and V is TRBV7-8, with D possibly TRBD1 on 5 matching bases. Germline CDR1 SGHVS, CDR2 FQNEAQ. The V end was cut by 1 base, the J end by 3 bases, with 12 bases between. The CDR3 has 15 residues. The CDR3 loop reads CASSLGLAGDTEAFF. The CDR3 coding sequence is TGTGCCAGCAGCTTAGGTTTGGCGGGGGACACTGAAGCTTTCTTT.

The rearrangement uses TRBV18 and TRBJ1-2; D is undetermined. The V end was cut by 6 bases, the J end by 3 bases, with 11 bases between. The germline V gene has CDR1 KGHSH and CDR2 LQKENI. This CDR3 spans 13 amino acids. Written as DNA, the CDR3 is TGTGCCAGCTCCCGGAGGTCTGACTATGGCTACACCTTC. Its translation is CASSRRSDYGYTF.